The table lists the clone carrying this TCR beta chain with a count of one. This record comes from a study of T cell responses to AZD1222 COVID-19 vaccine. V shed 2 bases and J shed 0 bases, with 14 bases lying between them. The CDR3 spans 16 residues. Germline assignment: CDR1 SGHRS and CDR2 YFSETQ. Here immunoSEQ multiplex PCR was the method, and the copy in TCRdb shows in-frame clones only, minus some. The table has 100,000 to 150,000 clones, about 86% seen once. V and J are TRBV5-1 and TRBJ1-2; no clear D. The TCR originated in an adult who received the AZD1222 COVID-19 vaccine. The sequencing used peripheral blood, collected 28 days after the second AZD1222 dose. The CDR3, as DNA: TGCGCCAGCAGCTTATCTGGTGGAACAGCTAACTATGGCTACACCTTC. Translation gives CASSLSGGTANYGYTF. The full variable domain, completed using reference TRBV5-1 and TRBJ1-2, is KAGVTQTPRYLIKTRGQQVTLSCSPISGHRSVSWYQQTPGQGLQFLFEYFSETQRNKGNFPGRFSGRQFSNSRSEMNVSTLELGDSALYLCASSLSGGTANYGYTFGSGTRLTVV.